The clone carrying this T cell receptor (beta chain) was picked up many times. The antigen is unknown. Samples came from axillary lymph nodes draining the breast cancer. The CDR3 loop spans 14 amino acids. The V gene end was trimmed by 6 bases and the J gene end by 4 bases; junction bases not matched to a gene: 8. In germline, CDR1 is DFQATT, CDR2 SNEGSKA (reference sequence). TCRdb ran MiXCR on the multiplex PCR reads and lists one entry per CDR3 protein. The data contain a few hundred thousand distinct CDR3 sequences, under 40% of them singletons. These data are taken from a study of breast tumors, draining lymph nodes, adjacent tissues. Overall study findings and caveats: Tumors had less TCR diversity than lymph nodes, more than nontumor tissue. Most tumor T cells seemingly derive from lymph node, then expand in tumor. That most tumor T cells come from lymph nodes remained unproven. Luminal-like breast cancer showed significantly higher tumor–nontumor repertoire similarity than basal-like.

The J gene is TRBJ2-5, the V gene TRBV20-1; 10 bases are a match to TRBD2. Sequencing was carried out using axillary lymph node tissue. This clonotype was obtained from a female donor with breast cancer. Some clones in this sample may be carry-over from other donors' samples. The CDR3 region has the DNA TGCAGTGCCCCACGAGCGGGGGGGACAGAGACCCAGTACTTC. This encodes CSAPRAGGTETQYF.